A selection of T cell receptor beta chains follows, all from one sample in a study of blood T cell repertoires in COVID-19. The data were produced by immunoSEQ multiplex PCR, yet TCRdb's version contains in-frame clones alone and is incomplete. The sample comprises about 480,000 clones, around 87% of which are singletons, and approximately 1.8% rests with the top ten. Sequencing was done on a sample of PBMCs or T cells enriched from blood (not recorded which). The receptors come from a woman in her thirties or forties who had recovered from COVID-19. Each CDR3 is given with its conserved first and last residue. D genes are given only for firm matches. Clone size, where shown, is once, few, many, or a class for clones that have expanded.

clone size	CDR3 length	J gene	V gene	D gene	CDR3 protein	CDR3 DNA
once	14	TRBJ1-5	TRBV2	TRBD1	CASRYRTGNQPQHF	TGTGCCAGCAGATATAGGACAGGTAACCAGCCCCAGCATTTT
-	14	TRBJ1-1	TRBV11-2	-	CASSAYRDGTEAFF	TGTGCCAGCAGCGCCTACAGGGATGGTACTGAAGCTTTCTTT
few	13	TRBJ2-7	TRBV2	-	CASMGPDSTSQYF	TGTGCCAGCATGGGTCCTGACAGTACTTCGCAGTACTTC
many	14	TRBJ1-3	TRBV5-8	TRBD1	CASSAGQGRNTIYF	TGTGCCAGCAGCGCGGGACAGGGCAGAAACACCATATATTTT
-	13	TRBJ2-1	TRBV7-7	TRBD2	CASSGGLGDEQFF	TGTGCCAGCAGCGGGGGACTAGGGGATGAGCAGTTCTTC
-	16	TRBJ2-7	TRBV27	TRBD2	CASSLTSGRFLGEQYF	TGTGCCAGCAGTTTGACTAGCGGGAGATTTTTGGGCGAGCAGTACTTC
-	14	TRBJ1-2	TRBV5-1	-	CASSLTTGSGGYTF	TGCGCCAGCAGCTTAACAACAGGGTCGGGTGGCTACACCTTC
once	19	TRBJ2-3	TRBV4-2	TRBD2	CASSQRPGLAGGPTDTQYF	TGTGCCAGCAGCCAACGACCGGGACTAGCGGGAGGGCCGACAGATACGCAGTATTTT
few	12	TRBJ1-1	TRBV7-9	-	CASSGSGGEAFF	TGTGCCAGCAGCGGGTCGGGGGGCGAAGCTTTCTTT
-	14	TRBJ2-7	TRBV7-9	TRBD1	CASREQGTAYEQYF	TGTGCCAGCAGGGAACAGGGGACCGCCTACGAGCAGTACTTC
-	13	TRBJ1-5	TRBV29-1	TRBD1	CSVQGEVNQPQHF	TGCAGCGTTCAGGGGGAGGTTAATCAGCCCCAGCATTTT
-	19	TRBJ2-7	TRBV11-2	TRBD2	CASSSRRSPTSGSVDEQYF	TGTGCCAGCAGCTCTAGACGGTCCCCTACTAGCGGGAGTGTGGACGAGCAGTACTTC
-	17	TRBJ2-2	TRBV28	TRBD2	CASRLGLAGGRTGELFF	TGTGCCAGCAGGCTCGGACTAGCGGGAGGGCGGACCGGGGAGCTGTTTTTT
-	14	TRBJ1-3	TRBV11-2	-	CASSLEITGNTIYF	TGTGCCAGCAGCCTCGAGATTACTGGAAACACCATATATTTT
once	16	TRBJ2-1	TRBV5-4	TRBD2	CASSRHGLGSYNEQFF	TGTGCCAGCAGCCGGCATGGACTAGGCTCCTACAATGAGCAGTTCTTC
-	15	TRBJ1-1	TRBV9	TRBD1	CASSAPQGLNTEAFF	TGTGCCAGCAGCGCCCCACAGGGGCTGAACACTGAAGCTTTCTTT
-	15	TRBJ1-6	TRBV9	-	CASSASGAPNSPLHF	TGTGCCAGCAGCGCGTCAGGGGCCCCTAATTCACCCCTCCACTTT
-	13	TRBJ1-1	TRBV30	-	CAWSVNSNTEAFF	TGTGCCTGGAGTGTAAACAGCAACACTGAAGCTTTCTTT
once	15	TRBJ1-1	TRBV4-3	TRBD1	CASNQQGTIGTEAFF	TGCGCCAGCAACCAACAGGGGACAATCGGCACTGAAGCTTTCTTT
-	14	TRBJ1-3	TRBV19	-	CASSIDIHGNTIYF	TGTGCCAGTAGTATAGATATACATGGAAACACCATATATTTT
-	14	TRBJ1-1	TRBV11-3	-	CASSLGGEYTEAFF	TGTGCCAGCAGCTTGGGGGGGGAGTACACTGAAGCTTTCTTT
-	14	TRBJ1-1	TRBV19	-	CASSILVVRQGAFF	TGTGCCAGTAGTATCTTGGTTGTGCGGCAGGGAGCTTTCTTT
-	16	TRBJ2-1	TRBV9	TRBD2	CASSGKREGRNNEQFF	TGTGCCAGCAGCGGTAAGCGGGAGGGTCGAAACAATGAGCAGTTCTTC
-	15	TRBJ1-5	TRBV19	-	CASSIFNTGVQPQHF	TGTGCCAGTAGTATTTTCAATACGGGGGTTCAGCCCCAGCATTTT
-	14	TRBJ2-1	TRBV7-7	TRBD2	CASSPGLAGGEQFF	TGTGCCAGCAGCCCGGGACTAGCGGGAGGGGAGCAGTTCTTC
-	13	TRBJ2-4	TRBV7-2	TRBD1	CAIGGQTKNIQYF	TGTGCCATAGGGGGACAGACCAAAAACATTCAGTACTTC
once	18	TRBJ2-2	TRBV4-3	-	CASSQGFWGRGYAGELFF	TGCGCCAGCAGCCAAGGTTTCTGGGGGAGGGGGTACGCCGGGGAGCTGTTTTTT
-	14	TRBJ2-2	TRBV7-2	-	CASSLGQGSGELFF	TGTGCCAGCAGCTTAGGGCAGGGTAGCGGGGAGCTGTTTTTT
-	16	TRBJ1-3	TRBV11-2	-	CASSLDRTSSGNTIYF	TGTGCCAGCAGCTTAGATCGCACGAGCTCTGGAAACACCATATATTTT
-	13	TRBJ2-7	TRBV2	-	CASSGTDSVEQYF	TGTGCCAGCAGTGGGACGGACTCCGTGGAGCAGTACTTC
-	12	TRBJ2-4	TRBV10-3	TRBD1	CATRDSKNIQYF	TGTGCCACCAGGGACAGCAAAAACATTCAGTACTTC
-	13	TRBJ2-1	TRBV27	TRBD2	CASWGLAGSEQFF	TGTGCCAGCTGGGGACTAGCGGGGAGTGAGCAGTTCTTC
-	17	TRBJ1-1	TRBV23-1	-	CASSQPDISGGNTEAFF	TGCGCCAGCAGTCAACCTGACATCTCGGGAGGTAACACTGAAGCTTTCTTT
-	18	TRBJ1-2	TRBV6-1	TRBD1	CASSEGEQGARQTYGYTF	TGTGCCAGCAGTGAAGGTGAACAGGGGGCTAGACAAACCTATGGCTACACCTTC
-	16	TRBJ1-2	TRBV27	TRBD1	CASSLFGTGTFYGYTF	TGTGCCAGCAGTTTATTTGGGACAGGGACCTTCTATGGCTACACCTTC
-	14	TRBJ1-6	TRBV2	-	CASSDEGYNSPLHF	TGTGCCAGCAGTGATGAGGGCTATAATTCACCCCTCCACTTT
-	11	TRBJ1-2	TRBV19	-	CASTGEHGYTF	TGTGCCAGCACAGGAGAACATGGCTACACCTTC
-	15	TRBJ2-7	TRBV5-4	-	CASSSRASASYEQYF	TGTGCCAGCAGCTCAAGGGCTAGCGCGTCCTACGAGCAGTACTTC
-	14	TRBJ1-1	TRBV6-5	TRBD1	CASRATGVGTEAFF	TGTGCCAGCAGGGCGACAGGGGTCGGAACTGAAGCTTTCTTT
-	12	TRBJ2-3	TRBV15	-	CATSNLRDTQYF	TGTGCCACCAGCAACCTCCGGGATACGCAGTATTTT
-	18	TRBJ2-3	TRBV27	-	CASSHVGPGTRDTDTQYF	TGTGCCAGCAGCCATGTGGGCCCCGGGACTCGTGACACAGATACGCAGTATTTT
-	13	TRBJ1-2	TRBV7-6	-	CASSRGFGYGYTF	TGTGCCAGCAGCCGGGGGTTTGGGTATGGCTACACCTTC
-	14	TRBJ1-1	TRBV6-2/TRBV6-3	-	CASTPRGMNTEAFF	TGTGCCAGCACCCCAAGGGGGATGAACACTGAAGCTTTCTTT
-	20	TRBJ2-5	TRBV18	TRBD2	CASSRVLPGLAGGVEETQYF	TGTGCCAGCTCGCGAGTCCTCCCGGGACTAGCGGGAGGGGTCGAAGAGACCCAGTACTTC